This T cell receptor beta chain was obtained from a study of blood T cell repertoires in COVID-19. Study background: T cells, B-cell-depleted T cells, or PBMCs supplied cDNA or gDNA.

As handled by the study authors: Reference gene primer amplification gave estimated nucleated cell counts. Sequenced by immunoSEQ multiplex PCR; TCRdb stores in-frame clones only, minus some. The V and J calls and clone size were taken over from that table, and D and trimming were inferred from the DNA. The table records 250,000 to 350,000 clones, over 75% of them present only once. Input material: peripheral blood. The TCR originated in a woman aged 60-70 years with acute or convalescent COVID-19.

The CDR3 DNA is TGTGCCAGCAGCCGGGGGGGACAGCAGCAAGAGACCCAGTACTTC. It translates to CASSRGGQQQETQYF. The J gene is TRBJ2-5, the V gene TRBV5-4; TRBD2 might be the D (8 bases). V was shortened by 4 bases and J by 2 bases, with 15 bases between the two germline ends. The germline V gene encodes CDR1 SGHNT and CDR2 YYREEE (reference sequence). This CDR3 has 15 amino acids.